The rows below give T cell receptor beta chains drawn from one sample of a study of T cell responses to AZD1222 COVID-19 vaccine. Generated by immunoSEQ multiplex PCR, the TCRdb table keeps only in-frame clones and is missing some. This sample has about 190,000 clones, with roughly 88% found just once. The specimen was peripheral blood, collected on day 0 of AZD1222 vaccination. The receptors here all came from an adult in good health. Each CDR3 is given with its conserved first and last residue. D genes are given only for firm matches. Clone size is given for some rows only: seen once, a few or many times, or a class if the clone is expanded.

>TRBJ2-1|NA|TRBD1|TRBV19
TGTGCCAGTAGGGGGGACAGGGCTGATTACAATGAGCAGTTCTTC
CASRGDRADYNEQFF
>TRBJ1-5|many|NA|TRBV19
TGTGCCAGTAGTATAAGCCAAGAGAGCAATCAGCCCCAGCATTTT
CASSISQESNQPQHF
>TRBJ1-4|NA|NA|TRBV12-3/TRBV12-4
TGTGCCAGCAGAGGGACTTCTAATGAAAAACTGTTTTTT
CASRGTSNEKLFF
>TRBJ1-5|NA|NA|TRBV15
TGTGCCACCAGCAGAGATGCAGGATATAGCAATCAGCCCCAGCATTTT
CATSRDAGYSNQPQHF
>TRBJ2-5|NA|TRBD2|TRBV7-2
TGTGCCAGCAGCTCCGGGACTAGCGGGGGACGAAGGGAGACCCAGTACTTC
CASSSGTSGGRRETQYF
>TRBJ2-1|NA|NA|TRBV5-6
TGTGCCAGCAGGCGGGGCCGCAATGAGCAGTTCTTC
CASRRGRNEQFF
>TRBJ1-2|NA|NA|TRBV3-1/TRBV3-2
TGTGCCAGCAGCTTGCAGGGTAAGAATGGCTACACCTTC
CASSLQGKNGYTF
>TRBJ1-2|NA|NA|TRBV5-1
TGCGCCAGCAGCCAAGAACAAAGGGCGGCCTATGGCTACACCTTC
CASSQEQRAAYGYTF
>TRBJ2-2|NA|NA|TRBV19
TGTGCCAGTAGTATAGCCCGGGACACTGGGGAGCTGTTTTTT
CASSIARDTGELFF
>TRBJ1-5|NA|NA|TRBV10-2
TGCGCCAGCAGTGAGTCACAGCCTAGCAATCAGCCCCAGCATTTT
CASSESQPSNQPQHF
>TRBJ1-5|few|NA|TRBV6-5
TGTGCCAGCAGGAGCACAGATAGCAATCAGCCCCAGCATTTT
CASRSTDSNQPQHF
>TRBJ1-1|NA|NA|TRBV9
TGTGCCAGCAGCGTAGGCCCGGGGAACACTGAAGCTTTCTTT
CASSVGPGNTEAFF
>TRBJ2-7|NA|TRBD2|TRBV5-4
TGTGCCAGCAGCTTGGAGTCTAGCGGGACCGGCCCCTACGAGCAGTACTTC
CASSLESSGTGPYEQYF
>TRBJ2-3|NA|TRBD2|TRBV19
TGTGCCAGTAGTAGCCCCCGGGGGGGCACAGATACGCAGTATTTT
CASSSPRGGTDTQYF
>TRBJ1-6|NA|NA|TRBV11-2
TGTGCCAGCAGCTTCGGACAGCCAAGCTCCTATAATTCACCCCTCCACTTT
CASSFGQPSSYNSPLHF
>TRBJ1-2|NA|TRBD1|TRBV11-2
TGTGCCAGCAGCGCAGGGACAGGGGGAGGCTACACCTTC
CASSAGTGGGYTF
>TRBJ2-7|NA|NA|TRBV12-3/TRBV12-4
TGTGCCAGCAGCCGGACAGACCCTACGTCGCAGTACTTC
CASSRTDPTSQYF
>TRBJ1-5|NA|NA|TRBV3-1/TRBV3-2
TGTGCCAGCAGCCAAGATAGAGGGGGAGTGGGCAATCAGCCCCAGCATTTT
CASSQDRGGVGNQPQHF
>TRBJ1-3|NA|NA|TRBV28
TGTGCCAGCAGTTTATGGGGGGAGAGCTCTGGAAACACCATATATTTT
CASSLWGESSGNTIYF
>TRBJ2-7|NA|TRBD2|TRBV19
TGTGCCAGTAGGTCGGGCGGGAGTGGATCCTACGAGCAGTACTTC
CASRSGGSGSYEQYF
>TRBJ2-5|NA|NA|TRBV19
TGTGCCAGTAGTATCGCTGGGGTCCAAGAGACCCAGTACTTC
CASSIAGVQETQYF
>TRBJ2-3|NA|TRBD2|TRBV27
TGTGCCAGCAGACGACTAGCTTTGAGCACAGATACGCAGTATTTT
CASRRLALSTDTQYF
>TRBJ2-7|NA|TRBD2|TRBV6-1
TGTGCCAGCAGTGAGGGACTAGCGGGAGGTCTCGACGAGCAGTACTTC
CASSEGLAGGLDEQYF
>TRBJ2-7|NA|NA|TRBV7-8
TGTGCCAGCAGCTTAGTTAACTCCTACGAGCAGTACTTC
CASSLVNSYEQYF
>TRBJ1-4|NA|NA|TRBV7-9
TGTGCCAGCAGCTCGCAGGGGCCGATAAATGAAAAACTGTTTTTT
CASSSQGPINEKLFF
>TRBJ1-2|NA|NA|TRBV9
TGTGCCAGCAGCGTAGTCGTGGGGGTGGTCACCTTC
CASSVVVGVVTF
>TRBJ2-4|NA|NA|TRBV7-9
TGTGCCAGCAGCTTAGAGGGGATTATCGGCAAAAACATTCAGTACTTC
CASSLEGIIGKNIQYF
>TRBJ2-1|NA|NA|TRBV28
TGTGCCAGCAGTTTTCTCAATGAGCAGTTCTTC
CASSFLNEQFF
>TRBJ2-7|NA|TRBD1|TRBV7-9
TGTGCCAGCAGCAAGACAGGGGCCTACGAGCAGTACTTC
CASSKTGAYEQYF
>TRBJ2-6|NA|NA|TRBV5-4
TGTGCCAGCAGCTGGAGGTGGACTGGGGCCAACGTCCTGACTTTC
CASSWRWTGANVLTF
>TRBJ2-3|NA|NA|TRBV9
TGTGCCAGCAGCGTCGGGTCTGACAGTCACGGGGCAGATACGCAGTATTTT
CASSVGSDSHGADTQYF
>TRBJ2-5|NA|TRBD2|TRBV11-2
TGTGCCAGCAGCCCCCCCCTGGCGGGAGCGGGGGAGACCCAGTACTTC
CASSPPLAGAGETQYF
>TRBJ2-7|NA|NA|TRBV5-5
TGTGCCAGCAGCTTGGAGGGCCCAGATCCTAACCTTCCCGAGCAGTACTTC
CASSLEGPDPNLPEQYF
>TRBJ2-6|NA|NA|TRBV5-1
TGCGCCAGCAGCCCAGACAGGACGTGGGGGGCCAACGTCCTGACTTTC
CASSPDRTWGANVLTF
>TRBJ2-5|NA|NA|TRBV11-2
TGTGCCAGCAGCTCTGGGGAGACCCAGTACTTC
CASSSGETQYF
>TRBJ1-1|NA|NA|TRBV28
TGTGCCAGCAGCTTAGTGGCAGACAACACTGAAGCTTTCTTT
CASSLVADNTEAFF
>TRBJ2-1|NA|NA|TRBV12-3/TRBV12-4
TGTGCCAGCAGCCCGGGGGGCGGGGAGCAGTTCTTC
CASSPGGGEQFF
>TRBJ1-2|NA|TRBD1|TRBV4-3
TGCGCCAGCAGCCAAGTGTGGAGACAGGGCATCCCCTATGGCTACACCTTC
CASSQVWRQGIPYGYTF
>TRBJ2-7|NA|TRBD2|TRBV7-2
TGTGCCAGCAGCGGACTAGCGGTTGGCACCTACGAGCAGTACTTC
CASSGLAVGTYEQYF
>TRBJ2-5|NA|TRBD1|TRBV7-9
TGTGCCAGCAGCCCCGCAGGGGGCCGGAGGGTGACCCAGTACTTC
CASSPAGGRRVTQYF
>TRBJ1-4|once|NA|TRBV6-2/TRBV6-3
TGTGCCAGCAGTTACAAGATAGGCGAAAAACTGTTTTTT
CASSYKIGEKLFF
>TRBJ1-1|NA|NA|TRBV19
TGTGCCAGTAGTATAACTAGTTCTTGGGGACTGAACACTGAAGCTTTCTTT
CASSITSSWGLNTEAFF
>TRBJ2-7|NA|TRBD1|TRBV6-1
TGTGCCAGCAGGGAAAAGGACAGGGCCTGGTCCTACGAGCAGTACTTC
CASREKDRAWSYEQYF